Shown below are 23 T cell receptor beta chains from a single sample sequenced in a study of cytomegalovirus exposure and HLA in healthy donors. In the PCR, 60 Vbeta and 13 Jbeta primers were used. Assay used: immunoSEQ multiplex PCR; TCRdb lists only in-frame clones, some missing. Among some 180,000 clones, around a tenth were seen once, and the ten largest hold 1% to 1.5%. Sequenced material: PBMCs. These receptors were taken from a woman aged 30 to 39 in good health and CMV-seropositive.

This clone turned up a few times. Written as DNA, the CDR3 is TGTGCCAGCAGCTCCCAAAGGGGGCAAGAGACCCAGTACTTC. Protein: CASSSQRGQETQYF. The chain has TRBV7-2 and TRBJ2-5, with a weak D call TRBD1 (6 bases). CDR3 length: 14 amino acids. Germline V gene lookup returns CDR1 SGHTA and CDR2 FQGNSA. Between the trimmed V and J ends, which lost 4 bases and 2 bases, there was a span of 11 bases. Full variable domain (remainder filled in from reference TRBV7-2 and TRBJ2-5): GAGVSQSPSNKVTEKGKDVELRCDPISGHTALYWYRQSLGQGLEFLIYFQGNSAPDKSGLPSDRFSAERTGGSVSTLTIQRTQQEDSAVYLCASSSQRGQETQYFGPGTRLLVL.

This clone was seen only a few times. The chain joins TRBV9 to TRBJ2-3; 16 bases agree with TRBD2. Germline V gene data show CDR1 as SGDLS and CDR2 as YYNGEE. The CDR3 loop spans 18 amino acids. V was pared by 2 bases and J by 4 bases, with 7 bases of the junction left unmatched. The DNA of the CDR3 is TGTGCCAGCAGCGTGGGGACTAGCGGGAGGGCCGGAGCAGATACGCAGTATTTT. It yields the protein CASSVGTSGRAGADTQYF.

This clone has more than one count but fewer than ten. The genes are TRBV5-6 and TRBJ1-2, with a possible D match to TRBD1 (5 bases). There are 15 residues in the CDR3. V was clipped by 0 bases and J by 4 bases, with 13 bases between them. From germline, CDR1 is SGHDT and CDR2 YYEEEE. In DNA, the CDR3 is TGTGCCAGCAGCTTGGGGTCAGGGTTAATCTATGGCTACACCTTC. Its translation is CASSLGSGLIYGYTF.

This clone was seen more than once but under ten times. The J gene is TRBJ2-5, the V gene TRBV29-1, with TRBD1 as a possible D gene (6 bases). The CDR3 has 14 amino acids. Germline V gene data show CDR1 as SQVTM and CDR2 as ANQGSEA. V lost 3 bases and J lost 4, with 15 bases in between. CDR3: CSVEGAGAAETQYF. CDR3 DNA sequence: TGCAGCGTTGAGGGTGCAGGGGCCGCAGAGACCCAGTACTTC.

This clone was observed a handful of times. The chain carries TRBV19 and TRBJ1-5; possibly TRBD1 for D (5 bases). The CDR3 runs to 14 residues. V was clipped by 5 bases and J by 3 bases, with 11 bases between them. CDR1 LNHDA and CDR2 SQIVND come from the germline V gene (reference sequence). Here the CDR3 DNA reads TGTGCCAGTAGTTGGCAGGGTGACAATCAGCCCCAGCATTTT. Amino acids: CASSWQGDNQPQHF.

The chain uses TRBV7-2 and TRBJ1-1; D is possibly TRBD1 (5 bases). Trimming shortened V by 2 bases and J by 4 bases, and 8 bases separated the two germline ends. The V gene's germline CDR1 is SGHTA and CDR2 FQGNSA. This CDR3 is built from 13 residues. The CDR3 protein is CASSLQGSTEAFF. CDR3 DNA: TGTGCCAGCAGCTTACAGGGAAGCACTGAAGCTTTCTTT.

Remarks on this clone: The identical CDR3 is also encoded by other nucleotide sequences in the sample. The chain couples TRBV25-1 to TRBJ1-2; possible D gene TRBD1, 6 bases. The CDR3 spans 12 residues. CDR1 is MGHDK and CDR2 is SYGVNS in the germline V gene. Trimming pared 4 bases from V and 7 bases from J, leaving 10 bases between. The CDR3 coding sequence is TGTGCCAGCAGTGTACAGGGTCTTGGCTACACCTTC. Translated: CASSVQGLGYTF.

This clone was observed a handful of times. The chain couples TRBV6-5 to TRBJ1-5; tentative D call: TRBD1 (5 bases). The germline CDR1 and CDR2 sequences are MNHEY and SVGAGI. The CDR3 is made up of 15 amino acids. The ends were cut back, 0 bases at V and 3 bases at J, with 9 bases in the middle. The CDR3 protein is CASSYSPGANQPQHF. The CDR3 DNA reads TGTGCCAGCAGTTACTCCCCTGGGGCCAATCAGCCCCAGCATTTT.

The CDR3 reads CASSGSVLTEANYGYTF. The CDR3 region has the DNA TGTGCCAGCAGCGGGTCTGTCCTGACAGAAGCTAACTATGGCTACACCTTC. This chain joins TRBV9 and TRBJ1-2; perhaps TRBD1 as D (5 bases). Germline loops: CDR1 SGDLS, CDR2 YYNGEE. This CDR3 is 17 amino acids long. Trimming removed 3 bases from V and 0 bases from J, with 18 bases in between.

The chain has TRBV12-5 and TRBJ1-2; TRBD1 matches at 7 bases. V gave up 2 bases and J gave up 8 bases; unmatched junction bases: 8. The germline CDR1 and CDR2 sequences are LGHNT and FRNRAP. This CDR3 region has 14 residues. CDR3 sequence (DNA): TGTGCTAGTGGTTTGCGCCTCACAGGGGACGGCTACACCTTC. Encoded protein: CASGLRLTGDGYTF.

This clone was seen more than once but under ten times. The V and J genes are TRBV6-6 and TRBJ2-7; 9 nucleotides match TRBD2. Per germline, CDR1 MNHNY and CDR2 SVGAGI (reference sequence). The CDR3 spans 14 residues. Losses at the gene ends were 6 bases for V and 5 bases for J; bases not matched to a gene: 8. CDR3 DNA: TGTGCCAGCAGATCTACCGGGACTAGCAACGAGCAGTACTTC. This encodes CASRSTGTSNEQYF.

The table lists this clone with a few counts. The chain uses TRBV27 and TRBJ1-1, with D perhaps matching TRBD1 (5 bases). CDR1 is MNHEY, CDR2 SMNVEV, per germline (reference sequence). The V end was cut by 8 bases, the J end by 1 base, with 11 bases between. The CDR3 extends over 13 amino acids. The CDR3 coding sequence is TGTGCCAGCGGGGGGATGCCGAACACTGAAGCTTTCTTT. Amino acid sequence: CASGGMPNTEAFF.

CDR3 DNA: TGTGCCAGCAGCTCCCCCGTAGGGGATCAGCCCTCTGGAAACACCATATATTTT. This encodes CASSSPVGDQPSGNTIYF. This chain uses TRBV7-9 with TRBJ1-3; D might be TRBD1 (5 bases). V lost 4 bases and J lost 0, with 19 bases in between. This CDR3 has 18 amino acids. CDR1 and CDR2 from the germline V gene are SEHNR and FQNEAQ (reference sequence).

This chain connects TRBV5-1 to TRBJ2-7; weak D call: TRBD1 (6 bases). Germline V lookup: CDR1 SGHRS, CDR2 YFSETQ. The ends were cut back, 4 bases at V and 3 bases at J, with 17 bases in the middle. CDR3 length: 15 residues. CDR3 in DNA: TGCGCCAGCAGCCTTCAGGGGAAAGGGGACTACGAGCAGTACTTC. This codes for CASSLQGKGDYEQYF.

CDR3 coding DNA: TGTGCCAGCAGCGTAGTTGGAGCGGGACCCACTGATGAGCAGTTCTTC. This translates into CASSVVGAGPTDEQFF. The chain links TRBV9 to TRBJ2-1, with 7 bases matching TRBD2. V lost 0 bases to trimming and J lost 8 bases; unmatched junction nucleotides: 11. This CDR3 comprises 16 residues. Germline CDR1 and CDR2: SGDLS and YYNGEE.

This clone showed up just a few times. This rearrangement joins TRBV11-2 to TRBJ1-1; D is unclear. With 5 bases removed from V and 5 bases from J, the gap between germline ends came to 9 bases. CDR1 and CDR2 (germline): SGHAT, FQNNGV. The CDR3 covers 12 residues. This chain's CDR3 is CASSHESTEAFF. In nucleotides, the CDR3 is TGTGCCAGCAGCCACGAGAGTACTGAAGCTTTCTTT.

This clone showed up just a few times. The CDR3 nucleotides read TGTGCCTGGAGCCTTGACACCTACACTGAAGCTTTCTTT. Translated, it gives CAWSLDTYTEAFF. The rearrangement uses TRBV30 and TRBJ1-1; D is uncertain. Deletions cut 3 bases from V and 3 bases from J, with 11 bases between. Germline CDR1 is GTSNPN and CDR2 is SVGIG (reference sequence). The CDR3 has 13 residues. Full variable domain (missing parts from reference TRBV30 and TRBJ1-1): SQTIHQWPATLVQPVGSPLSLECTVEGTSNPNLYWYRQAAGRGLQLLFYSVGIGQISSEVPQNLSASRPQDRQFILSSKKLLLSDSGFYLCAWSLDTYTEAFFGQGTRLTVV.

This clone was counted a few times. V usage is TRBV4-2 and J usage is TRBJ1-1, with D possibly being TRBD1 (5 bases). CDR1 and CDR2 from the germline V gene are LGHNA and YNFKEQ. This CDR3 comprises 17 residues. V gave up 0 bases and J gave up 1 base, with 15 bases separating them. The CDR3 region is CASSQDPLGGGNTEAFF. As DNA, the CDR3 is TGTGCCAGCAGCCAAGACCCTCTCGGGGGGGGGAACACTGAAGCTTTCTTT.

The rearrangement links TRBV5-6 to TRBJ1-2, with 7 bases fitting TRBD1. The germline V gene has CDR1 SGHDT and CDR2 YYEEEE. V was pared by 0 bases and J by 7 bases, with 6 bases of the junction left unmatched. This CDR3 has 14 residues. The CDR3 protein is CASSLGQGAFGYTF. CDR3 DNA: TGTGCCAGCAGCTTGGGACAGGGAGCCTTTGGCTACACCTTC.

The rearrangement joins TRBV7-8 to TRBJ2-1, with TRBD2 as a possible D gene (5 bases). This CDR3 comprises 13 residues. Trimming pared 0 bases from V and 9 bases from J, leaving 9 bases between. Germline values: CDR1 SGHVS, CDR2 FQNEAQ. In nucleotides, the CDR3 is TGTGCCAGCAGCTTAGCGAGGGCAACTGAGCAGTTCTTC. Protein: CASSLARATEQFF.

CDR3 region: CASGRGETEAFF. Here the CDR3 DNA reads TGTGCCAGCGGCAGGGGGGAAACTGAAGCTTTCTTT. The chain has TRBV6-5 and TRBJ1-1; 7 bases match TRBD1. The V and J ends lost 8 bases and 5 bases, in that order; junction bases with no gene match: 5. Per germline, CDR1 MNHEY and CDR2 SVGAGI. This CDR3 has 12 amino acids.

This clone was detected only a few times. In DNA, the CDR3 is TGCGCCAGCAGCCACCCTCTTCTCCCGGACTCCCAACCACCTGGGGCCAACGTCCTGACTTTC. Its translation: CASSHPLLPDSQPPGANVLTF. V usage is TRBV4-1 and J usage is TRBJ2-6; maybe TRBD2 (5 bases). In germline, CDR1 is MGHRA, CDR2 YSYEKL. The CDR3 is 21 amino acids. V was pared by 3 bases and J by 2 bases, with 26 bases between.

This chain joins TRBV27 and TRBJ2-7; tentatively, D is TRBD2 (6 bases). V was shortened by 2 bases and J by 0 bases, with 8 bases between the two germline ends. This CDR3 spans 14 amino acids. Germline V lookup: CDR1 MNHEY, CDR2 SMNVEV (reference sequence). Written as DNA, the CDR3 is TGTGCCAGCAGTTTACGCGGGGCCTCCTACGAGCAGTACTTC. Translating gives CASSLRGASYEQYF.